This TCR beta chain derives from a study of cytomegalovirus exposure and HLA in healthy donors. Study details: Researchers previously reported finding 117 million unique TCR beta sequences from roughly 180 million T cells. Notes on the study in general: Apparent HLA restriction characterized most CMV-associated TCR beta chains in a later analysis. Among TCR beta chains, those listed as cytomegalovirus-associated numbered some 160. In a later analysis, HLA-C alleles had the fewest associated TCRs, DRB1 alleles the most.

Details on this clone: Its specificity is unknown.

The PCR ran on 60 Vbeta and 13 Jbeta primers. TCRdb's table, derived via immunoSEQ multiplex PCR, lists solely in-frame clones and lacks some. This repertoire includes some 120,000 clones. CDR3 size: 18 residues. This chain links TRBV21-1 with TRBJ1-6; TRBD1, the table's D call, lacks a check against the DNA. TRBV21-1 is described as a pseudogene. The sample comprised PBMCs. The TCR comes from a man aged 25-45 years in good health and CMV-seronegative. The CDR3 DNA reads as TGTGCCAGCAACAGCCGGGACAGCGATAGCTCCTATAATTCACCCCTCCACTTT. As protein: CASNSRDSDSSYNSPLHF.